This TCR beta chain was profiled in a study of blood T cell repertoires in COVID-19 (TCRdb year 2020). About the full investigation: Samples covering the acute and convalescent phases of COVID-19 were provided by collaborators in the United States, Italy and Spain. The prospective study material was composed of cDNA or gDNA derived from T cells, B-cell-depleted T cells, or PBMCs. The dataset comprised deeply sampled blood TCRbeta repertoires from subjects exposed to, actively infected with, or recovered from COVID-19. A freely available public database, intended as a resource for researchers studying the immune response to SARS-CoV-2, is where the repertoires were released. The samples were drawn from the first 160 participants of the ongoing ImmuneRACE study and from some 1,300 subjects provided by 6 global collaborators. A de-identified subject ID, COVID-19 status, age in years and sex were almost always included in the sample metadata. Where available, HLA class I and class II types were obtained from metadata supplied by the sample provider rather than from assay-based typing. Broad study findings and their caveats: The quantity of clinical and demographic metadata differed by source and by participant and was supplied without curation.

This clone was counted only a few times. Its antigen specificity is not known. Per-base quality was not reported, and no clone a single base away is much larger than it. Other DNA variants within this sample encode the same CDR3. In Seattle, one collaborating source enrolled patients while the infection was active and tracked those patients longitudinally over the course of disease. Whole blood was collected in K2EDTA tubes by collaborating institutions according to the institutions' own protocols. Collaborator samples were shipped for TCRbeta analysis as frozen whole blood, isolated PBMCs, or DNA extracted from either sample type. The immunoSEQ Assay, a bias-controlled multiplex PCR, was used to amplify TCRbeta CDR3 regions from genomic DNA. Per the source publication's procedure: Nucleated cell counts per sample were estimated from amplification of reference gene primers within the assay. To quantify the absolute abundance of each unique TCRbeta CDR3 rearrangement, sequence reads were collapsed and filtered. For each sample, productive Simpson clonality was calculated as the square root of Simpson's diversity index over productive rearrangements. The immuneACCESS repertoire file appears here via TCRdb, limited to in-frame rearrangements. These files lack a portion of the clones; in checked studies, under half of the deficit traces to unresolved V genes, and the cause of the others is not known. The V and J calls and clone size are taken from that table; D and trimming were inferred from the DNA. For this sample the table gives 390,000 or so clones, of which around 87% were detected only once. The top ten clonotypes cover about 9.4% of the sample.

Inclusive of the bounding cysteine and phenylalanine, the CDR3 is 13 residues long. The entry retains the CDR3 DNA only, 39 bases that are in frame from base 1. V lost 3 bases and J lost 5 bases; the stretch between them is 7 bases long. From a lookup of the germline V gene, CDR1 and CDR2 are SGHTA and FQGTGA. The sequence links TRBV7-3 to TRBJ2-2, with TRBD2 perhaps the D gene, on 5 matching bases. Source material: peripheral blood. The sequence came from a woman in her thirties with COVID-19, enrolled during active disease. For the CDR3, the sequence is CASSFTGTGELFF. The nucleotide sequence is given as TGTGCCAGCAGCTTCACGGGGACCGGGGAGCTGTTTTTT.